This TCR beta chain was recovered during a study of blood T cells in healthy people across ages. This clonotype was recorded a few times. The CDR3 has 13 amino acids. The ends were cut back, 5 bases at V and 9 bases at J, with 14 bases in the middle. Germline CDR1 reads SEHNR; CDR2 reads FQNEAQ (reference sequence). Combining a sample-barcoded 5' primer with a J-beta primer mix, a second PCR ran for about 6 to 11 cycles. Unique molecular identifiers of 12 random nucleotides labeled each cDNA. TCRdb fed the 5' RACE reads into MiXCR, producing one record per CDR3 protein. The sample holds 580,000 or so distinct CDR3 sequences; less than 60% are singletons and the top ten take around 24%. For every donor, a draw yielded around 10 milliliters of peripheral blood. Each sample had at least 6.5 million PBMCs isolated.

This sequence joins TRBV7-9 and TRBJ1-5; unclear D gene. The sequence derives from a man older than 75 in good health. The sequencing sample was made of blood. The CDR3 spells CASSPLLGGPQHF. In DNA form, the CDR3 reads TGTGCCAGCAGCCCCCTTTTGGGAGGGCCCCAGCATTTT.